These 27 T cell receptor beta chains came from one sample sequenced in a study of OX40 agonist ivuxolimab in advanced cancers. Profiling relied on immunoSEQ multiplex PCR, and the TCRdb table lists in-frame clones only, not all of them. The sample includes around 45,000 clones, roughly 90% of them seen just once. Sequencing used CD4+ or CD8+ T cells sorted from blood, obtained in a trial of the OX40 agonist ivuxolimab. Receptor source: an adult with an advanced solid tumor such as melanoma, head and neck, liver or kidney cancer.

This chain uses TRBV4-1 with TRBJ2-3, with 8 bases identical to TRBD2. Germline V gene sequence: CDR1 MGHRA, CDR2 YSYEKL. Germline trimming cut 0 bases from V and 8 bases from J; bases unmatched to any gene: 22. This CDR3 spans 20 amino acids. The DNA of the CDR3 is TGCGCCAGCAGCCAAGATTCCTCGGGACTAGGCCCTTCGCCTTCGGGTACGCAGTATTTT. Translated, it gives CASSQDSSGLGPSPSGTQYF.

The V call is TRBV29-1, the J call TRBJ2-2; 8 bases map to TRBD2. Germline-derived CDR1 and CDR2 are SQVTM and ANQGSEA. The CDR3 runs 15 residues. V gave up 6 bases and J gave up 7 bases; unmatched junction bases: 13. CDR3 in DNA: TGCAGCGTCGTACCTTCGGGGGGGGAGGACGGGGAGCTGTTTTTT. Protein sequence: CSVVPSGGEDGELFF.

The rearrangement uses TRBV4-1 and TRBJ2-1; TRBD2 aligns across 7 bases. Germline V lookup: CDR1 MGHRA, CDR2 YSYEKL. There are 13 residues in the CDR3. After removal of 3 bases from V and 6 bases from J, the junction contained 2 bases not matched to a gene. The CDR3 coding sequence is TGCGCCAGCAGCCACTCGGGAGGCAATGAGCAGTTCTTC. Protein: CASSHSGGNEQFF.

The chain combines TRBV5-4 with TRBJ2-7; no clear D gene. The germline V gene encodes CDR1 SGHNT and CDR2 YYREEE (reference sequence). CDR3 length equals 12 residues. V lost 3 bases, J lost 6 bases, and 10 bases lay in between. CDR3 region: CASSSHIGEQYF. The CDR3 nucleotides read TGTGCCAGCAGCTCCCATATTGGCGAGCAGTACTTC.

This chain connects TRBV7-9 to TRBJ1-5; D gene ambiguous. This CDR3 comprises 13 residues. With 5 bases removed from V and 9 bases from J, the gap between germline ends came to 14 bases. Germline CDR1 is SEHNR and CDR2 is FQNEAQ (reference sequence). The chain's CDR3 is CASSPPEPGPQHF. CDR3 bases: TGTGCCAGCAGCCCTCCTGAACCGGGGCCCCAGCATTTT.

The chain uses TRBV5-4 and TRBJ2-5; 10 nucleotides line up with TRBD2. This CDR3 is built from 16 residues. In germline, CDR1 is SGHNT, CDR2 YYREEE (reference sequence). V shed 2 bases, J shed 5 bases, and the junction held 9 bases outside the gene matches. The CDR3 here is CASSFYLSGGTETQYF. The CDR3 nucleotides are TGTGCCAGCAGCTTTTATCTTAGCGGGGGGACGGAGACCCAGTACTTC.

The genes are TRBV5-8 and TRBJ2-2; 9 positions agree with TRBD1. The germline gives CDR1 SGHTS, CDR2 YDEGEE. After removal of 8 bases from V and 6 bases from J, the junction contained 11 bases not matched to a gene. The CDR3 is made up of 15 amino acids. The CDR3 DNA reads TGTGCCAGTTTACACCGGGACAGGGCCCCCGGGGAGCTGTTTTTT. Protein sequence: CASLHRDRAPGELFF.

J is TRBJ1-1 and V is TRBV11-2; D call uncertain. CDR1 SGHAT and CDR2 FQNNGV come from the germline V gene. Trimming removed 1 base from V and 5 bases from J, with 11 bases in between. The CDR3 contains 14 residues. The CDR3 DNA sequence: TGTGCCAGCAGCTTAGTCATTGGTTGGACTGAAGCTTTCTTT. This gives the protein CASSLVIGWTEAFF.

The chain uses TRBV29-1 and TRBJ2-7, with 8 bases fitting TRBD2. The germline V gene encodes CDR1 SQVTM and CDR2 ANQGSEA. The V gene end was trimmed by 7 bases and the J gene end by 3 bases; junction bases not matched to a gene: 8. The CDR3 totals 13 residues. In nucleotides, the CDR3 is TGCAGCGCAATAGCCGGGACTAGCTACGAGCAGTACTTC. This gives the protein CSAIAGTSYEQYF.

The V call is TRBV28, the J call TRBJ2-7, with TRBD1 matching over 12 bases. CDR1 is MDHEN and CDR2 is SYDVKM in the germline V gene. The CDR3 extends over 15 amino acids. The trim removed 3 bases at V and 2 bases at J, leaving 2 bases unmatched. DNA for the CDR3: TGTGCCAGCAGTTTGGGGACAGGGGGCCCCTACGAGCAGTACTTC. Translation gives CASSLGTGGPYEQYF.

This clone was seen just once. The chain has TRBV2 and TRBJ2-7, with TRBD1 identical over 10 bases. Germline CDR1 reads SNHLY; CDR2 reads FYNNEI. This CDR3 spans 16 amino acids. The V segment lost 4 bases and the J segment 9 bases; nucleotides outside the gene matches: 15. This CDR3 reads CASSGQGASQPLRQYF. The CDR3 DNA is TGTGCCAGCAGTGGACAGGGGGCTAGTCAGCCCCTGCGGCAGTACTTC.

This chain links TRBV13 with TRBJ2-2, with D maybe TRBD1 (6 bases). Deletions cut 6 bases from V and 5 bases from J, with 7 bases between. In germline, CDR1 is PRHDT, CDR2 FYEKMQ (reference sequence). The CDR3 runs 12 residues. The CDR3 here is CASRQGTGELFF. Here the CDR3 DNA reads TGTGCCAGCAGACAGGGAACCGGGGAGCTGTTTTTT.

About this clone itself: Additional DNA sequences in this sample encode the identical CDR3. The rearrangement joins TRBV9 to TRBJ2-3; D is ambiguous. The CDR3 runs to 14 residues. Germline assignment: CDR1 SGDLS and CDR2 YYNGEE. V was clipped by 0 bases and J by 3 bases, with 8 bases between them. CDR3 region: CASSVGRSTDTQYF. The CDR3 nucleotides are TGTGCCAGCAGCGTAGGCCGCTCAACAGATACGCAGTATTTT.

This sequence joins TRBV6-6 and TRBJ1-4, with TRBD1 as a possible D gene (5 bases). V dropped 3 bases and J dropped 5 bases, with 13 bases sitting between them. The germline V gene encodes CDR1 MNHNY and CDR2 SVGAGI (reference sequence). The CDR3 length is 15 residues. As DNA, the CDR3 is TGTGCCAGCAGTTATGGGCAGGGTTTAAATGAAAAACTGTTTTTT. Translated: CASSYGQGLNEKLFF.

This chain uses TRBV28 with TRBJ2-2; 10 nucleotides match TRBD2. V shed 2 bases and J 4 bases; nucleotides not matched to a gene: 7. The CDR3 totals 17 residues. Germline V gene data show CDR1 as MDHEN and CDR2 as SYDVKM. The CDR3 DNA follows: TGTGCCAGCAGTTTACCTAGCGGGGGCGGGGGCACCGGGGAGCTGTTTTTT. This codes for CASSLPSGGGGTGELFF.

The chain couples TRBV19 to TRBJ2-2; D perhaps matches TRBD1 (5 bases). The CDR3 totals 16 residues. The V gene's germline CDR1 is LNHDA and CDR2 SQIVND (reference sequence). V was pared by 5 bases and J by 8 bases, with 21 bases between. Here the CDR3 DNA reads TGTGCCAGTAGTCCTCCAGACGAGCCCCAGGGAGGGGAGCTGTTTTTT. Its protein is CASSPPDEPQGGELFF.

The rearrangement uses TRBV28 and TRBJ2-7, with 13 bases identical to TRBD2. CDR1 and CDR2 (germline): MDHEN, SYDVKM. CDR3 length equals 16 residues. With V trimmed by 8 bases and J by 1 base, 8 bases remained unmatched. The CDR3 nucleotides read TGTGCCAGCGCCGGGACTAGCGGGACGTGGTCCTACGAGCAGTACTTC. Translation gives CASAGTSGTWSYEQYF.

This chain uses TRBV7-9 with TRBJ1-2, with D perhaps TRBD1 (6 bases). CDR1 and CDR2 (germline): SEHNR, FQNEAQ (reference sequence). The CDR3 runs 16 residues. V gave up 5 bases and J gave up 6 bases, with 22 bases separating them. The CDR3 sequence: CASSHREVAYWDGYTF. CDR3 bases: TGTGCCAGCAGCCACAGGGAGGTAGCCTATTGGGATGGCTACACCTTC.

CDR3 sequence: CASSSYGLGETQYF. In DNA, the CDR3 is TGTGCCAGCAGCTCGTATGGACTGGGAGAGACCCAGTACTTC. This chain uses TRBV5-4 with TRBJ2-5; possibly TRBD2 for D (5 bases). Trimming pared 3 bases from V and 4 bases from J, leaving 13 bases between. The CDR3 runs to 14 residues. Germline values: CDR1 SGHNT, CDR2 YYREEE (reference sequence).

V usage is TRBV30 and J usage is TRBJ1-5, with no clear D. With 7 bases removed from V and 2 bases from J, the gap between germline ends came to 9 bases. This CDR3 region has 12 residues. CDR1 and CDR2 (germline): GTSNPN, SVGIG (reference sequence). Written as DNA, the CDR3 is TGTGCCTCCAGATTGGGCAATCAGCCCCAGCATTTT. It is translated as CASRLGNQPQHF.

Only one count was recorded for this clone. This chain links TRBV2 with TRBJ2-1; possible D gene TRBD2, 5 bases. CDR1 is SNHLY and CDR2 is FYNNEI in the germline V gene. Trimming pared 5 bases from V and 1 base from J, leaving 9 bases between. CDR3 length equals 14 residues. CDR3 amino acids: CASSQEGSYNEQFF. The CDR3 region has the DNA TGTGCCAGCAGTCAAGAGGGTTCCTACAATGAGCAGTTCTTC.

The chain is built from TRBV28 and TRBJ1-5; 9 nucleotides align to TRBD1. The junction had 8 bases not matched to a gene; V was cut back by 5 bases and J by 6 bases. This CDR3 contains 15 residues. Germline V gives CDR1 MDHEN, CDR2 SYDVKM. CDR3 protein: CASSEGTGRVQPQHF. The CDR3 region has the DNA TGTGCCAGCAGTGAGGGGACAGGGAGAGTTCAGCCCCAGCATTTT.

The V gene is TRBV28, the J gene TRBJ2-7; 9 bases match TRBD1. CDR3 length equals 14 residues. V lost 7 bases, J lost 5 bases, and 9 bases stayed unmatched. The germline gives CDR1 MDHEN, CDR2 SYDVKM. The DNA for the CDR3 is TGTGCCAGCAACCTAGTGACAGGGGGTCACGAGCAGTACTTC. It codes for CASNLVTGGHEQYF.

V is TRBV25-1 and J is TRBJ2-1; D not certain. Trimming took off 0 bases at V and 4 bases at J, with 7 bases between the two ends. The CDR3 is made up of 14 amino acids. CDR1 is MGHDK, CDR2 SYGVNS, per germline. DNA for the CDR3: TGTGCCAGCAGTGAATACGGCAGTTACAATGAGCAGTTCTTC. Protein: CASSEYGSYNEQFF. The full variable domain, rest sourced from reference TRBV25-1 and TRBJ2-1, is EADIYQTPRYLVIGTGKKITLECSQTMGHDKMYWYQQDPGMELHLIHYSYGVNSTEKGDLSSESTVSRIRTEHFPLTLESARPSHTSQYLCASSEYGSYNEQFFGPGTRLTVL.

DNA for the CDR3: TGTGCCAGCAGTTTAGGGACAGGGGCGGTCGAGCAGTACTTC. Amino acids: CASSLGTGAVEQYF. This chain links TRBV28 with TRBJ2-7; TRBD1 aligns across 10 bases. CDR1 MDHEN and CDR2 SYDVKM come from the germline V gene. This CDR3 comprises 14 residues. V gave up 2 bases and J gave up 6 bases; unmatched junction bases: 4. Complete variable domain (other parts from reference TRBV28 and TRBJ2-7): DVKVTQSSRYLVKRTGEKVFLECVQDMDHENMFWYRQDPGLGLRLIYFSYDVKMKEKGDIPEGYSVSREKKERFSLILESASTNQTSMYLCASSLGTGAVEQYFGPGTRLTVT.

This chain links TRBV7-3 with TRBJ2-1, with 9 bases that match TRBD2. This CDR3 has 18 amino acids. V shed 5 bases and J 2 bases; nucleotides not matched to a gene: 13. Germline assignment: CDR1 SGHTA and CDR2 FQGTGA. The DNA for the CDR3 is TGTGCCAGCAGCGGCAGCCTGACTAGCGGCGAGGCCTACAATGAGCAGTTCTTC. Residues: CASSGSLTSGEAYNEQFF.

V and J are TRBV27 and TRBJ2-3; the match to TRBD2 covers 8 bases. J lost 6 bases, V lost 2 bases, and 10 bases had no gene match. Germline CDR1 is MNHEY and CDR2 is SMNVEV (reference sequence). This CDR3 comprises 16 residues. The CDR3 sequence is CASSLNFGLATDTQYF. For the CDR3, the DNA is TGTGCCAGCAGTTTAAATTTTGGACTAGCAACTGATACGCAGTATTTT.